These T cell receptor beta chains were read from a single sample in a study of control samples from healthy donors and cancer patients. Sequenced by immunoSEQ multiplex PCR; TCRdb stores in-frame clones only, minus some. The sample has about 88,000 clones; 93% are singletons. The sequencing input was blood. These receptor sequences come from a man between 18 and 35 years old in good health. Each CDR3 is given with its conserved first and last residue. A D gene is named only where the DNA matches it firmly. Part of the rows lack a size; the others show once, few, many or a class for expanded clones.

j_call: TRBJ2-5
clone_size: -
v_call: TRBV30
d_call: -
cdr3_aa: CAWSGGTETQYF
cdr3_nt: TGTGCCTGGAGTGGAGGGACAGAGACCCAGTACTTC

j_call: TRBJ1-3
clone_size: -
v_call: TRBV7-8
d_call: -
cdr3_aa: CASSPNRGGDTIYF
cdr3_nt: TGTGCCAGCAGCCCCAACCGGGGAGGTGACACCATATATTTT

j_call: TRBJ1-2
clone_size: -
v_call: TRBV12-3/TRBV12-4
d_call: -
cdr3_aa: CASRGGESHGYTF
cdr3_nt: TGTGCCAGCAGAGGGGGGGAGTCTCATGGCTACACCTTC

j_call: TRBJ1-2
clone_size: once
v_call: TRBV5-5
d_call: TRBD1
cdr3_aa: CASSQSGQGYGYTF
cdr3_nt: TGTGCCAGCAGTCAATCTGGACAGGGCTATGGCTACACCTTC

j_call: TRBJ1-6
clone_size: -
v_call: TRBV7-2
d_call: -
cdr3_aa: CASSFRAGGHNSPLHF
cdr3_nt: TGTGCCAGCAGCTTCAGGGCCGGGGGGCATAATTCACCCCTCCACTTT

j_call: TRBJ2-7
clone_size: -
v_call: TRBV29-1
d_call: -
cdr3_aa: CSFLGPGVAYEQYF
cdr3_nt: TGCAGCTTTCTGGGACCGGGGGTCGCCTACGAGCAGTACTTC

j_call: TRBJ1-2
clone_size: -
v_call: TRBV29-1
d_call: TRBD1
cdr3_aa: CSVGGQDRIGYTF
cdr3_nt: TGCAGCGTTGGCGGACAGGACCGAATTGGCTACACCTTC

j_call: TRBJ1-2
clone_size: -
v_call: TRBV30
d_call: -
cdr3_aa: CAWTRREGMLGYTF
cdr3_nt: TGTGCCTGGACCCGACGGGAGGGTATGCTGGGCTACACCTTC

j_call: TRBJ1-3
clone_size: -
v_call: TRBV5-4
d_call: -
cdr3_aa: CASSLDRRNTIYF
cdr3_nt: TGTGCCAGCAGCTTGGACAGGCGTAACACCATATATTTT

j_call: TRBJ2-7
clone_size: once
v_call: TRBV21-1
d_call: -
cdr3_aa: CASSKDPGQEPYEQYF
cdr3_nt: TGTGCCAGCAGCAAAGATCCGGGACAGGAGCCCTACGAGCAGTACTTC

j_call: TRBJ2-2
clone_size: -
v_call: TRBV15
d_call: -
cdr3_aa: CATLSTQNTGELFF
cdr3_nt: TGTGCCACACTATCGACGCAAAACACCGGGGAGCTGTTTTTT

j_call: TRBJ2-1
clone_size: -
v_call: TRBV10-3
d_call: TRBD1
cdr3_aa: CAISSDRGATSSYNEQFF
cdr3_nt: TGTGCCATCAGCAGCGACAGGGGCGCTACTAGCTCCTACAATGAGCAGTTCTTC